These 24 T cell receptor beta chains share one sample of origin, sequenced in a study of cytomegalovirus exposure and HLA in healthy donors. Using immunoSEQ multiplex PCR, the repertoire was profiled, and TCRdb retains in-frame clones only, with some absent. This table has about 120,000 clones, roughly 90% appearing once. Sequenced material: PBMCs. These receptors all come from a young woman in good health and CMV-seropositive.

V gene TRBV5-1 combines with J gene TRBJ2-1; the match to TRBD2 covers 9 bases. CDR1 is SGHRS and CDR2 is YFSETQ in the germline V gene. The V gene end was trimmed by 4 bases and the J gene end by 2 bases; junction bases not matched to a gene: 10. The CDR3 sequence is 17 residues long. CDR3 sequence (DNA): TGCGCCAGCAGCCAACGTCCTAGCGGGGAGGCCTACAATGAGCAGTTCTTC. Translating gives CASSQRPSGEAYNEQFF.

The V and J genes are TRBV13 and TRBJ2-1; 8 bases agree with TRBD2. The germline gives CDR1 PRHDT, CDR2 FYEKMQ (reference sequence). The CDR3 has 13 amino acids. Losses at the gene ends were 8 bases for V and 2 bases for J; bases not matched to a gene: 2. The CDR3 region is CASGAGAYNEQFF. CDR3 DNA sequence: TGTGCCAGCGGAGCGGGAGCCTACAATGAGCAGTTCTTC.

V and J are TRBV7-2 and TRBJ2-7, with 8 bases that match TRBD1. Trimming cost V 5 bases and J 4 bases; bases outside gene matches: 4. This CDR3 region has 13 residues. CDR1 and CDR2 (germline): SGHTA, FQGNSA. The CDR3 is CASSVRQGYEQYF. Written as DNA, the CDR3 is TGTGCCAGCAGCGTCCGACAGGGGTACGAGCAGTACTTC.

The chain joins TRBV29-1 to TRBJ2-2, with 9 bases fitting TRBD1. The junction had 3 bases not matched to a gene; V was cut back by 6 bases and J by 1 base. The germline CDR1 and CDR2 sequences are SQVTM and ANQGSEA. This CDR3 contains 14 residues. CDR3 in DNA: TGCAGCGTACGGACAGGGGTGAACACCGGGGAGCTGTTTTTT. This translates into CSVRTGVNTGELFF.

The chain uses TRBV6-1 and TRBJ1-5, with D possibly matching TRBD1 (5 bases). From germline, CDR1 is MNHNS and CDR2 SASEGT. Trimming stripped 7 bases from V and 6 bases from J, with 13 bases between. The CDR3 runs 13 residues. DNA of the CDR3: TGTGCCAGCAACGGGGGGAATCGTCAGCCCCAGCATTTT. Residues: CASNGGNRQPQHF.

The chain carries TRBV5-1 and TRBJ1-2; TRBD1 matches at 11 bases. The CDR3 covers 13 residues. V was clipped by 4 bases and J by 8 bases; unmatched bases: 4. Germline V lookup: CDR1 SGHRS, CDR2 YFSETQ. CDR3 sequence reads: CASSTRTGGGYTF. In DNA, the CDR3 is TGCGCCAGCAGCACCCGGACAGGGGGCGGCTACACCTTC.

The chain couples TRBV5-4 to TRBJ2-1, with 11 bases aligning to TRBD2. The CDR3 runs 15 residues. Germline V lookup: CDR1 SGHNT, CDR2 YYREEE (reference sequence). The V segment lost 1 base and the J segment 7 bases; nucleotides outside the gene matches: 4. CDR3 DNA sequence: TGTGCCAGCAGCTTGACTAGCGGGAGCTTTAATGAGCAGTTCTTC. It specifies CASSLTSGSFNEQFF.

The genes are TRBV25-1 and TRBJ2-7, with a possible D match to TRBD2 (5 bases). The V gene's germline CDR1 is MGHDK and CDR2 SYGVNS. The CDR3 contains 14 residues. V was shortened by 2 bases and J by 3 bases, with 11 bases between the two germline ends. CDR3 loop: CASSEREGYYEQYF. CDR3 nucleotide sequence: TGTGCCAGCAGTGAACGAGAGGGATACTACGAGCAGTACTTC.

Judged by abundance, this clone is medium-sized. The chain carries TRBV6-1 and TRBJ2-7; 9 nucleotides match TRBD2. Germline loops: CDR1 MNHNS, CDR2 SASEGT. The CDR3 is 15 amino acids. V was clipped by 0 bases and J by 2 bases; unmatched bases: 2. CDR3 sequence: CASSEAPSGAYEQYF. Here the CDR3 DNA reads TGTGCCAGCAGTGAAGCGCCTAGCGGGGCCTACGAGCAGTACTTC.

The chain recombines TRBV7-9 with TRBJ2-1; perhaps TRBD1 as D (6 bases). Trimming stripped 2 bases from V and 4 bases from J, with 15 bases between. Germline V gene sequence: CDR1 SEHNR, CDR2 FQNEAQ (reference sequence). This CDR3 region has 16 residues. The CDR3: CASSLNRAFGYNEQFF. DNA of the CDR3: TGTGCCAGCAGCTTAAACAGGGCTTTTGGTTACAATGAGCAGTTCTTC.

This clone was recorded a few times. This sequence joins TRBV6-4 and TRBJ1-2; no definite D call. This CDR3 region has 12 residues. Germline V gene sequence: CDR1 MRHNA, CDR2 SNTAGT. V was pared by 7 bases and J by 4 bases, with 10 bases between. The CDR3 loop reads CASTGTGYGYTF. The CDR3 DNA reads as TGTGCCAGCACTGGAACGGGCTATGGCTACACCTTC.

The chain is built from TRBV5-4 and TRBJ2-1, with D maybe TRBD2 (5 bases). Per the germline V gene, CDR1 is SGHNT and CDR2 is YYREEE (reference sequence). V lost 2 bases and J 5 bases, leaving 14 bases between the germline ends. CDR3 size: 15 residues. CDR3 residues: CASSFGGLRDNEQFF. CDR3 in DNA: TGTGCCAGCAGCTTCGGCGGCTTGAGGGACAATGAGCAGTTCTTC.

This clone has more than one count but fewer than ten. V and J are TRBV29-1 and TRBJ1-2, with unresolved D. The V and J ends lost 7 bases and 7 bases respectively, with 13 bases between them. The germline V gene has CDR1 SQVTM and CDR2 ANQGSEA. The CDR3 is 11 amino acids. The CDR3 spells CSGERNFGYTF. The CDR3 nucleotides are TGCAGCGGGGAGAGGAATTTTGGCTACACCTTC.

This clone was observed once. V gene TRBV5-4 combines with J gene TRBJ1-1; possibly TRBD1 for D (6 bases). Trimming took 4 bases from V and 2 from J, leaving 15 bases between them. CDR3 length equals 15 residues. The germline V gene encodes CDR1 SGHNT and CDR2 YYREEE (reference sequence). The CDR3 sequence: CASSTLGGGNTEAFF. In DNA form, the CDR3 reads TGTGCCAGCAGCACACTAGGGGGGGGAAACACTGAAGCTTTCTTT.

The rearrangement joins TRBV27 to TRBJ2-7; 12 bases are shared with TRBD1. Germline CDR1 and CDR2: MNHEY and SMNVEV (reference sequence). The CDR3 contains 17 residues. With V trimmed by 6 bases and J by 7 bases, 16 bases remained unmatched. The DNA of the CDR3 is TGTGCCAGCAGCAGAGTCCTCCGGGACAGGGGGCTAAGTGAGCAGTACTTC. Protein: CASSRVLRDRGLSEQYF.

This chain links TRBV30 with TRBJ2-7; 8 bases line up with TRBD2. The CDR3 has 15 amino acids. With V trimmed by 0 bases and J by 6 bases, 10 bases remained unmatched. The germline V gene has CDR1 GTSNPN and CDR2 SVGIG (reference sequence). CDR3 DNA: TGTGCCTGGAGTGTGGGGAGCGGGAGCTCGGTCGAGCAGTACTTC. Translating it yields CAWSVGSGSSVEQYF.

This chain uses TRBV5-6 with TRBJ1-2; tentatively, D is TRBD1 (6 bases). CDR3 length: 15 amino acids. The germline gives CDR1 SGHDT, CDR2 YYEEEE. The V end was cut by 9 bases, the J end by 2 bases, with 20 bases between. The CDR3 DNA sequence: TGTGCCATCGGCTACATCGGGGGGGCGAACTATGGCTACACCTTC. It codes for CAIGYIGGANYGYTF.

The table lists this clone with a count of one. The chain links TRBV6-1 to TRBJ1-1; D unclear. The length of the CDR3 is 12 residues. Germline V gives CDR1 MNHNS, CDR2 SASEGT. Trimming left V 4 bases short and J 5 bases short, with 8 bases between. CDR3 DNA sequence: TGTGCCAGCAGTGGGCGGAGGACTGAAGCTTTCTTT. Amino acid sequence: CASSGRRTEAFF.

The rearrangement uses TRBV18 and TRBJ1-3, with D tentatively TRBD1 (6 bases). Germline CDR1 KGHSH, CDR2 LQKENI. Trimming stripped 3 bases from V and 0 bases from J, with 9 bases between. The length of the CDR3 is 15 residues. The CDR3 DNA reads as TGTGCCAGCTCACCGGGGACATACTCTGGAAACACCATATATTTT. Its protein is CASSPGTYSGNTIYF.

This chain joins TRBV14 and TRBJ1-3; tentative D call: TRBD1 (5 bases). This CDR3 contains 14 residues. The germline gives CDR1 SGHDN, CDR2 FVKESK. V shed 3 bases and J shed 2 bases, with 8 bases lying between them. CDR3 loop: CASSQGGTGNTIYF. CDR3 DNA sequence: TGTGCCAGCAGCCAGGGGGGAACTGGAAACACCATATATTTT.

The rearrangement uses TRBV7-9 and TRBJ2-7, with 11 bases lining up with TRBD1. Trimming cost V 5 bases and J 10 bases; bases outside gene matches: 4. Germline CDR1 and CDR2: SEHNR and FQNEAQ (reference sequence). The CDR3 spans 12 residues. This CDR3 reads CASSVDRGHQYF. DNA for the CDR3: TGTGCCAGCAGCGTGGACAGGGGGCACCAGTACTTC.

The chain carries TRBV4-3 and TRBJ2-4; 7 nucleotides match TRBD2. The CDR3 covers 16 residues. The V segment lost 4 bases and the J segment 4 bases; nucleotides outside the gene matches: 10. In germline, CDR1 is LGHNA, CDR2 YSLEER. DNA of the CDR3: TGCGCCAGCAGCCTGGAGCGGGGTTTAGGGAAAAACATTCAGTACTTC. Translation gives CASSLERGLGKNIQYF.

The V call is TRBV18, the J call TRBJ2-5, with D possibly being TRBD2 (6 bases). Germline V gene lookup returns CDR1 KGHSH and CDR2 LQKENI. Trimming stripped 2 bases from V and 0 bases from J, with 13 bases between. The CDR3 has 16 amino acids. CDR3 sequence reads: CASSPWAGRNQETQYF. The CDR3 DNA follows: TGTGCCAGCTCACCATGGGCGGGGCGGAACCAAGAGACCCAGTACTTC.

CDR3 sequence (DNA): TGTGCCAGCATTCCAGGGATGGGTGAAAAACTGTTTTTT. The encoded protein is CASIPGMGEKLFF. The chain uses TRBV2 and TRBJ1-4; TRBD1 might be the D (5 bases). The CDR3 is 13 residues long. CDR1 and CDR2 (germline): SNHLY, FYNNEI. With 7 bases removed from V and 7 bases from J, the gap between germline ends came to 13 bases.